Each of the 8 T cell receptor beta chains below was sequenced from the same sample in a study of OX40 agonist ivuxolimab in advanced cancers. The library came from the immunoSEQ multiplex PCR assay. In its TCRdb copy, this immuneACCESS table keeps in-frame sequences only and misses some clones. Where compared with another copy, unresolved V genes explain less than half of these, and the others have no known cause. The sample contains about 61,000 clones, 80% to 85% of them found a single time. The ten most abundant clones make up less than 4% of the sample. Sequencing used CD4+ or CD8+ T cells sorted from blood, obtained in a trial of the OX40 agonist ivuxolimab. These receptors all stem from an adult with an advanced solid tumor such as melanoma, head and neck, liver or kidney cancer.

The V and J genes are TRBV6-5 and TRBJ2-1; 10 bases align to TRBD2. The ends lost 6 bases at V and 7 bases at J; junction bases unmatched: 9. Germline V lookup: CDR1 MNHEY, CDR2 SVGAGI. CDR3 length equals 15 residues. The CDR3 sequence: CASSSPSGGQNEQFF. CDR3 DNA: TGTGCCAGCAGCAGTCCTAGCGGGGGTCAAAATGAGCAGTTCTTC.

The chain has TRBV10-3 and TRBJ2-3; D unclear. CDR1 and CDR2 (germline): ENHRY, SYGVKD. V lost 4 bases, J lost 0 bases, and 8 bases lay in between. The CDR3 sequence is 14 residues long. In DNA form, the CDR3 reads TGTGCCATCAGTGGACTGGGTAGCACAGATACGCAGTATTTT. Translated, it gives CAISGLGSTDTQYF.

The chain links TRBV6-6 to TRBJ2-5, with 12 bases fitting TRBD1. The V and J ends lost 6 bases and 5 bases, in that order; junction bases with no gene match: 4. The V gene's germline CDR1 is MNHNY and CDR2 SVGAGI (reference sequence). This CDR3 has 14 residues. DNA of the CDR3: TGTGCCAGCAGCCGGGACAGGGGGCACGAGACCCAGTACTTC. Translated: CASSRDRGHETQYF.

In its sample, this clone was seen a few times. This chain links TRBV6-5 with TRBJ1-6, with 8 bases matching TRBD1. CDR1 and CDR2 from the germline V gene are MNHEY and SVGAGI. Germline trimming cut 11 bases from V and 5 bases from J; bases unmatched to any gene: 5. This CDR3 comprises 13 residues. In DNA, the CDR3 is TGTGCCGTCAACAGGGGGAATAATTCACCCCTCCACTTT. It encodes CAVNRGNNSPLHF.

This clone was picked up one time. A junction boundary mismatches the germline segment, possibly from a read error. The CDR3 DNA reads as TGTGCTAGCAGCTTGACGGACGTCGGAAAACTGTTTTTT. Its protein product is CASSLTDVGKLFF. This sequence joins TRBV7-7 and TRBJ1-4; D is unclear. The germline gives CDR1 SSHAT, CDR2 FNYEAQ (reference sequence). This CDR3 has 13 residues.

The chain carries TRBV11-2 and TRBJ2-5; D not resolved. Per germline, CDR1 SGHAT and CDR2 FQNNGV. Trimming pared 1 base from V and 0 bases from J, leaving 6 bases between. This CDR3 is 14 amino acids long. CDR3 nucleotides: TGTGCCAGCAGCTTAGTCGCTAACCAAGAGACCCAGTACTTC. The encoded protein is CASSLVANQETQYF.

Here the CDR3 DNA reads TGTGCCAGCAGGGGGTCCGGGGGGTCCCACGAGCAGTACTTC. This encodes CASRGSGGSHEQYF. The rearrangement uses TRBV28 and TRBJ2-7; 7 bases fit TRBD2. CDR1 and CDR2 (germline): MDHEN, SYDVKM. The CDR3 is 14 amino acids. V trimming: 6 bases; J trimming: 5 bases; junction bases outside the gene matches: 10.

The chain has TRBV18 and TRBJ2-7; 9 nucleotides match TRBD1. This CDR3 has 13 residues. V trimming: 6 bases; J trimming: 7 bases; junction bases outside the gene matches: 7. Germline CDR1 KGHSH, CDR2 LQKENI. The CDR3 loop reads CASSDRGGKEQYF. The CDR3, as DNA: TGTGCCAGCTCCGACAGGGGGGGAAAGGAGCAGTACTTC.